This T cell receptor (beta chain) was retrieved from a study of a mutant IDH1 vaccine in newly diagnosed glioma. The CDR3 contains 13 residues. From germline, CDR1 is SGHDT and CDR2 YYEEEE. Trimming took off 3 bases at V and 4 bases at J, with 10 bases between the two ends. Documented time point: week 23, last vaccination. What each vaccine dose contained was 300 ug of mutant IDH1 20-mer peptide, accompanied by topical imiquimod. The assay was immunoSEQ multiplex PCR, and TCRdb's table has in-frame clones only and misses some. The table records around 60,000 clones, around 83% of them present only once. Notes on the study in general: Changes in the top peripheral T cell clonotypes seemingly had no bearing on pseudoprogression.

Comment on this clone: The antigen remains unidentified.

The source was PBMCs, collected from a glioma patient whose treatment included an IDH1 peptide vaccine. This TCR derives from a man aged 25 to 45 with glioma. The rearrangement uses TRBV5-6 and TRBJ1-2; D call uncertain. This CDR3 is CASSSRAAYGYTF. The CDR3 bases are TGTGCCAGCAGCTCCCGGGCCGCCTATGGCTACACCTTC. The full variable domain, rest sourced from reference TRBV5-6 and TRBJ1-2, is DAGVTQSPTHLIKTRGQQVTLRCSPKSGHDTVSWYQQALGQGPQFIFQYYEEEERQRGNFPDRFSGHQFPNYSSELNVNALLLGDSALYLCASSSRAAYGYTFGSGTRLTVV.